This entry lists 11 T cell receptor beta chains sequenced from one sample in a study of T cell repertoires in cytomegalovirus infection. Their cognate antigens are unknown. TCRdb re-called the reads with MiXCR, one entry per CDR3 protein. The sample has about 830,000 distinct CDR3 sequences, approximately 32% seen once. Sequenced material: cultured CD8+ T cells from PBMCs, taken from culture after CMV antigen stimulation. The origin of the receptors is a human donor in good health (CMV status not recorded). Some clones in this sample may be carry-over from other donors' samples.

The CDR3, as DNA: TGTGCCAGCAGCTTATCCCGGGGGGCTTACACCGGGGAGCTGTTTTTT. Its translation is CASSLSRGAYTGELFF. J is TRBJ2-2 and V is TRBV7-2; the D gene is possibly TRBD2 (7 bases). Germline loops: CDR1 SGHTA, CDR2 FQGNSA. Deletions cut 2 bases from V and 3 bases from J, with 13 bases between. This CDR3 has 16 amino acids.

Many counts were recorded for this clonotype. This chain uses TRBV7-6 with TRBJ2-2; D call uncertain. The CDR3 consists of 14 residues. Trimming pared 5 bases from V and 1 base from J, leaving 8 bases between. The germline V gene has CDR1 SGHVS and CDR2 FNYEAQ. CDR3 amino acids: CASSPFVNTGELFF. The CDR3 DNA reads as TGTGCCAGCAGCCCATTTGTGAACACCGGGGAGCTGTTTTTT.

This clonotype came up a few times. CDR3 amino acids: CASSPGRLEKLFF. CDR3 DNA sequence: TGTGCCAGCAGCCCGGGACGTCTGGAAAAACTGTTTTTT. The chain links TRBV12-3 or TRBV12-4 to TRBJ1-4; D is possibly TRBD1 (5 bases). Trimming removed 6 bases from V and 8 bases from J, with 13 bases in between. The CDR3 sequence is 13 residues long.

This clonotype was counted ten times or more. The chain employs TRBV7-2 and TRBJ1-3; D possibly corresponds to TRBD1 (5 bases). Deletions cut 6 bases from V and 3 bases from J, with 27 bases between. The CDR3 is 19 residues long. Per germline, CDR1 SGHTA and CDR2 FQGNSA. The CDR3 coding sequence is TGTGCCAGCAGTTCCCGGGACGGTCATTATCTTAATCTTGGAAACACCATATATTTT. Its translation is CASSSRDGHYLNLGNTIYF.

This clonotype was detected a few times. The rearrangement links TRBV6-1 to TRBJ2-7; 7 nucleotides line up with TRBD1. This CDR3 comprises 14 residues. V was clipped by 4 bases and J by 4 bases; unmatched bases: 7. The V gene's germline CDR1 is MNHNS and CDR2 SASEGT. CDR3 residues: CASSVVTGNYEQYV. The CDR3 nucleotides read TGTGCCAGCAGTGTAGTGACAGGGAATTACGAGCAGTACGTC.

The chain uses TRBV7-2 and TRBJ2-7, with 7 bases fitting TRBD2. V gave up 5 bases and J gave up 0 bases; unmatched junction bases: 7. CDR1 is SGHTA, CDR2 FQGNSA, per germline. The CDR3 runs to 15 residues. The CDR3 bases are TGTGCCAGCAGCAAAAGCGGGGCCCTCTCCTACGAGCAGTACTTC. This translates into CASSKSGALSYEQYF.

The chain links TRBV7-9 to TRBJ2-4, with D possibly TRBD2 on 5 matching bases. Germline loops: CDR1 SEHNR, CDR2 FQNEAQ (reference sequence). With 7 bases removed from V and 1 base from J, the gap between germline ends came to 20 bases. The CDR3 is 17 amino acids. In DNA, the CDR3 is TGTGCCAGCACCGACGAGGGAATAGTCTGGGCCAAAAACATTCAGTACTTC. As protein: CASTDEGIVWAKNIQYF.

Many counts were recorded for this clonotype. The rearrangement links TRBV7-8 to TRBJ2-7, with TRBD2 as a possible D gene (6 bases). V was clipped by 1 base and J by 1 base, with 11 bases between them. Looked up from germline, CDR1 is SGHVS and CDR2 is FQNEAQ. CDR3 size: 15 residues. The CDR3 is CASSLVGGTSYEQYF. The CDR3 DNA reads as TGTGCCAGCAGCTTAGTCGGTGGGACTTCCTACGAGCAGTACTTC.

This clonotype was observed many times. The rearrangement links TRBV6-5 to TRBJ2-3; 7 bases fit TRBD1. After removal of 0 bases from V and 0 bases from J, the junction contained 6 bases not matched to a gene. Germline-derived CDR1 and CDR2 are MNHEY and SVGAGI. The CDR3 sequence is 17 residues long. The CDR3 reads CASSYSAGTVSTDTQYF. In DNA form, the CDR3 reads TGTGCCAGCAGTTACTCTGCCGGGACAGTAAGCACAGATACGCAGTATTTT.

The chain joins TRBV27 to TRBJ2-7; 9 nucleotides match TRBD1. This CDR3 comprises 16 residues. Per the germline V gene, CDR1 is MNHEY and CDR2 is SMNVEV (reference sequence). The junction had 6 bases not matched to a gene; V was cut back by 0 bases and J by 3 bases. CDR3 sequence reads: CASSLSAGQGFYEQYV. Written as DNA, the CDR3 is TGTGCCAGCAGTTTATCCGCGGGACAGGGTTTCTACGAGCAGTACGTC.

This chain joins TRBV20-1 and TRBJ2-1; TRBD1 aligns across 9 bases. The CDR3 length is 12 residues. V shed 5 bases, J shed 7 bases, and the junction held 3 bases outside the gene matches. CDR1 DFQATT and CDR2 SNEGSKA come from the germline V gene (reference sequence). The CDR3 nucleotides are TGCAGTGCTTGGGACAGGGTAAATGAGCAGTTCTTC. This encodes CSAWDRVNEQFF.